These 3 T cell receptor beta chains were sequenced from one sample in a study of OX40 agonist ivuxolimab in advanced cancers. The protocol was immunoSEQ multiplex PCR, while the TCRdb copy is restricted to in-frame clones and leaves out a portion. The data contain more than 50,000 clones, around 93% of them seen just once; the ten biggest clones take up about 19%. Sequences were derived from CD4+ or CD8+ T cells sorted from blood, sampled in a trial of the OX40 agonist ivuxolimab. The receptors come from an adult with an advanced solid tumor such as melanoma, head and neck, liver or kidney cancer.

The gene calls are TRBV6-5 and TRBJ1-1; unclear D gene. Germline CDR1 MNHEY, CDR2 SVGAGI. V was pared by 2 bases and J by 0 bases, with 10 bases between. The CDR3 extends over 15 amino acids. CDR3 sequence (DNA): TGTGCCAGCAGTTACGGCGTGGAAATGAACACTGAAGCTTTCTTT. Its translation: CASSYGVEMNTEAFF.

The V gene is TRBV6-1, the J gene TRBJ2-5, with 7 nucleotides matching TRBD1. V was pared by 7 bases and J by 4 bases, with 9 bases of the junction left unmatched. The CDR3 is made up of 14 amino acids. From germline, CDR1 is MNHNS and CDR2 SASEGT. The CDR3 spells CASIYRGFGETQYF. The CDR3 nucleotides are TGTGCCAGCATATACAGGGGTTTCGGAGAGACCCAGTACTTC.

The chain couples TRBV7-9 to TRBJ2-7; no firm D call. Trimming took off 1 base at V and 6 bases at J, with 10 bases between the two ends. Per germline, CDR1 SEHNR and CDR2 FQNEAQ (reference sequence). The CDR3 is made up of 13 amino acids. The CDR3 loop is CASSLERDIEQYF. The CDR3, as DNA: TGTGCCAGCAGCTTAGAAAGGGATATCGAGCAGTACTTC.